Following are 24 T cell receptor beta chains from one sample sequenced in a study of blood T cell repertoires in COVID-19. Libraries were prepared by immunoSEQ multiplex PCR; TCRdb keeps only in-frame clonotypes and omits some of them. The data contain 50,000 or so clones, 77% of them seen just once; the ten biggest clones take up roughly a fifth. What was sequenced was peripheral blood. These receptors originate from a human donor with active or convalescent COVID-19. The donor label of this sample is uncertain.

V gene TRBV18 combines with J gene TRBJ2-5; possible D gene TRBD2, 5 bases. V was clipped by 4 bases and J by 1 base, with 13 bases between them. This CDR3 region has 15 residues. The germline V gene has CDR1 KGHSH and CDR2 LQKENI. The CDR3 DNA reads TGTGCCAGCTCACGAGTTTCGGGAATCCAAGAGACCCAGTACTTC. Translated, it gives CASSRVSGIQETQYF.

This chain joins TRBV27 and TRBJ2-3, with 11 bases fitting TRBD2. CDR3 length: 18 amino acids. V lost 6 bases and J lost 1; bases outside the gene matches: 12. Germline CDR1 MNHEY, CDR2 SMNVEV (reference sequence). The CDR3 bases are TGTGCCAGCAGCCCCAGGACTAGCGGGTTGTCTGGCACAGATACGCAGTATTTT. Its protein is CASSPRTSGLSGTDTQYF.

This clone has a single count. The rearrangement links TRBV5-1 to TRBJ2-7; 7 bases agree with TRBD1. Germline V gene sequence: CDR1 SGHRS, CDR2 YFSETQ. The CDR3 is 17 residues long. Unmatched junction bases numbered 10, after V lost 1 base and J lost 0 bases. The CDR3 bases are TGCGCCAGCAGCTTGTCCGGGACAGTAACTTCCTCCTACGAGCAGTACTTC. It specifies CASSLSGTVTSSYEQYF.

The sample holds a few counts of this clone. The genes are TRBV12-5 and TRBJ2-5; TRBD2 is a possible D gene (5 bases). V was clipped by 5 bases and J by 9 bases, with 13 bases between them. CDR1 is LGHNT and CDR2 is FRNRAP in the germline V gene. The length of the CDR3 is 12 residues. The CDR3 sequence is CASGAASGAQYF. The CDR3 bases are TGTGCTAGTGGTGCCGCTTCCGGGGCCCAGTACTTC.

The V and J genes are TRBV2 and TRBJ2-2, with TRBD2 matching 8 bases. J was trimmed by 1 base and V by 6 bases; bases with no gene match: 4. Per the germline V gene, CDR1 is SNHLY and CDR2 is FYNNEI. The CDR3 extends over 15 amino acids. The CDR3 is CASRATSGNTGELFF. CDR3 bases: TGTGCCAGCAGGGCCACTAGCGGGAACACCGGGGAGCTGTTTTTT.

This clone was seen once. The rearrangement joins TRBV18 to TRBJ1-5; unclear D gene. The CDR3 sequence is 13 residues long. CDR1 and CDR2 (germline): KGHSH, LQKENI. V lost 1 base, J lost 5 bases, and 6 bases lay in between. CDR3 sequence: CASSPLGDQPQHF. In DNA, the CDR3 is TGTGCCAGCTCACCACTCGGGGATCAGCCCCAGCATTTT. Looking up the rest from reference TRBV18 and TRBJ1-5 gives the full variable domain: NAGVMQNPRHLVRRRGQEARLRCSPMKGHSHVYWYRQLPEEGLKFMVYLQKENIIDESGMPKERFSAEFPKEGPSILRIQQVVRGDSAAYFCASSPLGDQPQHFGDGTRLSIL.

Here the CDR3 DNA reads TGTGCCAGCAGTTATCCTGCTGGGGAGGAGAATGAAAAACTGTTTTTT. It codes for CASSYPAGEENEKLFF. This chain joins TRBV27 and TRBJ1-4; D is unclear. The CDR3 length is 16 residues. Trimming pared 4 bases from V and 5 bases from J, leaving 17 bases between. Per germline, CDR1 MNHEY and CDR2 SMNVEV (reference sequence).

The chain uses TRBV30 and TRBJ2-1; D possibly corresponds to TRBD1 (6 bases). Per the germline V gene, CDR1 is GTSNPN and CDR2 is SVGIG (reference sequence). V lost 1 base and J lost 7, with 8 bases in between. The CDR3 loop spans 12 amino acids. The CDR3 protein is CAWSAQGNEQFF. The CDR3 DNA follows: TGTGCCTGGAGTGCCCAGGGGAATGAGCAGTTCTTC.

V is TRBV5-5 and J is TRBJ2-7, with TRBD2 identical over 10 bases. The CDR3 is 15 amino acids. Germline CDR1 SGHKS, CDR2 YYEKEE (reference sequence). V lost 0 bases, J lost 3 bases, and 3 bases stayed unmatched. The CDR3, as DNA: TGTGCCAGCAGCTTGGAACTAGCGGGGTACTACGAGCAGTACTTC. Encoded protein: CASSLELAGYYEQYF.

The genes are TRBV7-6 and TRBJ2-3; 7 bases align to TRBD1. CDR3 size: 15 residues. CDR1 and CDR2 from the germline V gene are SGHVS and FNYEAQ. V dropped 5 bases and J dropped 4; count of bases not matched to a gene: 9. The CDR3: CASSPRDRASDTQYF. The CDR3 nucleotides read TGTGCCAGCAGCCCCAGAGACAGGGCGTCAGATACGCAGTATTTT.

J is TRBJ1-6 and V is TRBV4-3; perhaps TRBD1 as D (5 bases). Germline V gene sequence: CDR1 LGHNA, CDR2 YSLEER. V dropped 0 bases and J dropped 8 bases, with 17 bases sitting between them. This CDR3 comprises 17 residues. The CDR3 DNA reads as TGCGCCAGCAGCCAAGAAATTGGGAGGGGCGGCCATTCACCCCTCCACTTT. The encoded protein is CASSQEIGRGGHSPLHF.

The V call is TRBV6-1, the J call TRBJ2-5; 8 nucleotides line up with TRBD1. Trimming took 1 base from V and 5 from J; bases not matched to a gene: 9. CDR3 size: 16 residues. Germline lookup yields CDR1 MNHNS and CDR2 SASEGT. In DNA form, the CDR3 reads TGTGCCAGCAGTGAAGGGGCAGGGGGCCTAGGGGAGACCCAGTACTTC. Amino acid sequence: CASSEGAGGLGETQYF.

Here the CDR3 DNA reads TGTGCCAGCAGTTTATATGCAACCGGGACAGACGAGCAGTACTTC. This gives the protein CASSLYATGTDEQYF. The rearrangement links TRBV27 to TRBJ2-7; 7 nucleotides agree with TRBD1. This CDR3 is 15 amino acids long. J gave up 5 bases and V 1 base, and 8 bases lay outside the gene matches. From germline, CDR1 is MNHEY and CDR2 SMNVEV (reference sequence).

This sequence joins TRBV24-1 and TRBJ2-5; TRBD1 matches at 10 bases. Trimming at V came to 3 bases and at J to 4 bases, leaving 1 base not matched to a gene. Germline assignment: CDR1 KGHDR and CDR2 SFDVKD. The CDR3 loop spans 14 amino acids. CDR3 DNA sequence: TGTGCCACCAGTGATCGGACAGGGGGAGAGACCCAGTACTTC. Translating gives CATSDRTGGETQYF.

The V gene is TRBV5-4, the J gene TRBJ1-2, with TRBD1 identical over 7 bases. V lost 3 bases, J lost 8 bases, and 19 bases stayed unmatched. The length of the CDR3 is 17 residues. CDR1 is SGHNT and CDR2 is YYREEE in the germline V gene (reference sequence). As DNA, the CDR3 is TGTGCCAGCAGCTCGGGAACAGGGGAGCTCTTATGGGGAGGCTACACCTTC. It yields the protein CASSSGTGELLWGGYTF. The whole variable domain, remainder taken from reference TRBV5-4 and TRBJ1-2, is ETGVTQSPTHLIKTRGQQVTLRCSSQSGHNTVSWYQQALGQGPQFIFQYYREEENGRGNFPPRFSGLQFPNYSSELNVNALELDDSALYLCASSSGTGELLWGGYTFGSGTRLTVV.

This clone has a handful of counts. This sequence joins TRBV10-1 and TRBJ2-3; TRBD1 might be the D (6 bases). Between the trimmed V and J ends, which lost 5 bases and 3 bases, there was a span of 15 bases. Germline assignment: CDR1 WNHNN and CDR2 SYGVQD (reference sequence). This CDR3 is built from 15 residues. CDR3 residues: CASSLGGVGTDTQYF. The CDR3 nucleotides read TGCGCCAGCAGTCTAGGGGGAGTGGGGACAGATACGCAGTATTTT.

J is TRBJ2-3 and V is TRBV7-2; 7 bases are shared with TRBD2. Germline lookup yields CDR1 SGHTA and CDR2 FQGNSA. The V gene end was trimmed by 1 base and the J gene end by 3 bases; junction bases not matched to a gene: 7. The CDR3 totals 16 residues. CDR3: CASSLVRGVRTDTQYF. CDR3 sequence (DNA): TGTGCCAGCAGCTTAGTTCGGGGGGTAAGGACAGATACGCAGTATTTT.

The J gene is TRBJ1-1, the V gene TRBV24-1; possible D gene TRBD1, 5 bases. The length of the CDR3 is 15 residues. Germline V gene lookup returns CDR1 KGHDR and CDR2 SFDVKD. V gave up 7 bases and J gave up 0 bases, with 14 bases separating them. The DNA for the CDR3 is TGTGCCACCAGCGGGACTGACACCCTGAACACTGAAGCTTTCTTT. As protein: CATSGTDTLNTEAFF.

The chain is built from TRBV11-3 and TRBJ1-2; D is unresolved. The germline V gene encodes CDR1 SGHNT and CDR2 YENEEA. The CDR3 has 13 amino acids. The V and J ends lost 7 bases and 8 bases respectively, with 17 bases between them. The CDR3 here is CASTPPGSGGYTF. Here the CDR3 DNA reads TGTGCCAGCACCCCCCCGGGGTCGGGAGGCTACACCTTC.

The gene calls are TRBV25-1 and TRBJ2-7, with 10 bases aligning to TRBD1. J lost 2 bases, V lost 8 bases, and 3 bases had no gene match. The CDR3 is 13 residues long. Germline values: CDR1 MGHDK, CDR2 SYGVNS. The CDR3 loop reads CASSGTGAYEQYF. CDR3 DNA sequence: TGTGCCAGCTCCGGGACAGGGGCCTACGAGCAGTACTTC.

Regarding this clone: Since the CDR3 does not end with the conserved phenylalanine or tryptophan, this likely comes from a read error. It is unclear where the CDR3 begins or ends on the DNA, so no DNA is shown, and the CDR3 is as TCRdb lists it. The chain combines TRBV20-1 with TRBJ2-7; the D call of TRBD2 is as the table states it, not checked on the DNA. Looked up from germline, CDR1 is DFQATT and CDR2 is SNEGSKA (reference sequence). The CDR3 comprises 10 residues, both ends counted. CDR3 loop: CSARDPGLAG.

This clone occurred once. The rearrangement links TRBV6-2 or TRBV6-3 to TRBJ1-4, with 8 bases matching TRBD1. The germline CDR1 and CDR2 sequences are MNHEY and SVGEGT. This CDR3 has 15 residues. The ends lost 5 bases at V and 5 bases at J; junction bases unmatched: 7. The CDR3 protein is CASSGWTGPNEKLFF. DNA for the CDR3: TGTGCCAGCAGTGGATGGACAGGGCCCAATGAAAAACTGTTTTTT.

This clone came up once. The rearrangement joins TRBV19 to TRBJ2-7; TRBD2 is a possible D gene (7 bases). The germline gives CDR1 LNHDA, CDR2 SQIVND (reference sequence). There are 13 residues in the CDR3. Trimming left V 8 bases short and J 3 bases short, with 14 bases between. This chain's CDR3 is CASSAGAVYEQYF. The CDR3, as DNA: TGTGCCAGTTCTGCGGGGGCGGTCTACGAGCAGTACTTC.

Only one count was recorded for this clone. The V gene is TRBV19, the J gene TRBJ2-7; perhaps TRBD1 as D (6 bases). The CDR3 is made up of 14 amino acids. The germline V and J ends were trimmed by 3 bases and 7 bases, with 16 bases remaining between them. CDR1 LNHDA and CDR2 SQIVND come from the germline V gene (reference sequence). The CDR3 DNA follows: TGTGCCAGTAGTATTGAATGGACAGCCAAAGAGCAGTACTTC. Translation gives CASSIEWTAKEQYF.